The 12 T cell receptor beta chains below come from one sample, sequenced in a study of blood T cell dynamics during melanoma immunotherapy. Time point of the sample: pre-treatment baseline. TCRdb's table, derived via immunoSEQ multiplex PCR, lists solely in-frame clones and lacks some. The table shows around 1,800 clones, with approximately 84% occurring only once. Sequencing was performed on blood, taken from a patient treated with checkpoint blockade. These TCRs come from a human donor with melanoma.

The chain is built from TRBV4-2 and TRBJ1-4, with TRBD1 as a possible D gene (6 bases). The germline gives CDR1 LGHNA, CDR2 YNFKEQ. Trimming shortened V by 1 base and J by 5 bases, and 11 bases separated the two germline ends. This CDR3 is 15 amino acids long. CDR3 DNA: TGTGCCAGCAGCCAAGGACAGACAGGAAATGAAAAACTGTTTTTT. It encodes CASSQGQTGNEKLFF.

The chain is built from TRBV18 and TRBJ1-2, with a weak D call TRBD1 (6 bases). V was shortened by 2 bases and J by 5 bases, with 15 bases between the two germline ends. CDR3 length: 15 residues. Germline lookup yields CDR1 KGHSH and CDR2 LQKENI. The CDR3: CASSPKEGRGYGYTF. The CDR3 region has the DNA TGTGCCAGCTCACCAAAAGAAGGCAGGGGTTATGGCTACACCTTC.

Only a few counts were recorded for this clone. The V and J genes are TRBV10-2 and TRBJ1-2; TRBD1 matches 8 bases. The length of the CDR3 is 15 residues. Trimming at V came to 4 bases and at J to 5 bases, leaving 9 bases not matched to a gene. Germline V gives CDR1 WSHSY, CDR2 SAAADI. The CDR3 DNA reads as TGCGCCAGCAGTGGGAACAGGGGGTCATGGTATGGCTACACCTTC. As protein: CASSGNRGSWYGYTF.

The chain has TRBV6-1 and TRBJ1-2; the D is unclear. The CDR3 is 13 residues long. Trimming cost V 1 base and J 3 bases, with 6 bases left between them. CDR1 is MNHNS and CDR2 is SASEGT in the germline V gene. CDR3 sequence reads: CASSEGVYYGYTF. In DNA form, the CDR3 reads TGTGCCAGCAGTGAAGGGGTCTACTATGGCTACACCTTC.

This clone was counted only a few times. The chain combines TRBV30 with TRBJ1-5; no firm D call. The CDR3 has 16 amino acids. From germline, CDR1 is GTSNPN and CDR2 SVGIG (reference sequence). V was pared by 0 bases and J by 0 bases, with 12 bases between. The CDR3 loop is CAWSVRGGFSNQPQHF. CDR3 bases: TGTGCCTGGAGTGTACGTGGAGGTTTTAGCAATCAGCCCCAGCATTTT. Combining the CDR3 with reference TRBV30 and TRBJ1-5 gives the whole variable domain SQTIHQWPATLVQPVGSPLSLECTVEGTSNPNLYWYRQAAGRGLQLLFYSVGIGQISSEVPQNLSASRPQDRQFILSSKKLLLSDSGFYLCAWSVRGGFSNQPQHFGDGTRLSIL.

This clone has only a few counts. The rearrangement links TRBV4-1 to TRBJ2-5; the match to TRBD2 covers 12 bases. The CDR3 sequence is 16 residues long. The germline V gene has CDR1 MGHRA and CDR2 YSYEKL. V lost 2 bases and J lost 7; bases outside the gene matches: 8. The CDR3 DNA follows: TGCGCCAGCAGCCAACAGCGACTAGCGGGAGTGGCGACCCAGTACTTC. Translating gives CASSQQRLAGVATQYF.

The chain recombines TRBV5-6 with TRBJ1-2, with D unresolved. The germline CDR1 and CDR2 sequences are SGHDT and YYEEEE. The CDR3 is made up of 15 amino acids. V lost 7 bases, J lost 5 bases, and 21 bases lay in between. The CDR3 region has the DNA TGTGCCAGCTGTGGCAGCAATAGTCGAAAGTATGGCTACACCTTC. This gives the protein CASCGSNSRKYGYTF.

This clone was counted between two and nine times. The rearrangement uses TRBV7-9 and TRBJ1-1; 9 nucleotides line up with TRBD1. The CDR3 length is 14 residues. The germline V gene has CDR1 SEHNR and CDR2 FQNEAQ (reference sequence). V was clipped by 5 bases and J by 5 bases; unmatched bases: 6. CDR3 bases: TGTGCCAGCAGCCAAGGGACAGGGTGGACTGAAGCTTTCTTT. Translating gives CASSQGTGWTEAFF.

CDR3 residues: CASSLWRAETQYF. The CDR3 DNA is TGTGCCAGCAGCTTGTGGAGGGCCGAGACCCAGTACTTC. V usage is TRBV5-6 and J usage is TRBJ2-5; maybe TRBD2 (6 bases). Germline V lookup: CDR1 SGHDT, CDR2 YYEEEE. The CDR3 loop spans 13 amino acids. V was cut by 1 base and J by 5 bases, with 9 bases left in between. Full variable domain (rest looked up from reference TRBV5-6 and TRBJ2-5): DAGVTQSPTHLIKTRGQQVTLRCSPKSGHDTVSWYQQALGQGPQFIFQYYEEEERQRGNFPDRFSGHQFPNYSSELNVNALLLGDSALYLCASSLWRAETQYFGPGTRLLVL.

This chain links TRBV5-4 with TRBJ2-3; D not resolved. The germline CDR1 and CDR2 sequences are SGHNT and YYREEE (reference sequence). The CDR3 loop spans 13 amino acids. V lost 0 bases to trimming and J lost 0 bases, with 2 bases between them. The CDR3 DNA follows: TGTGCCAGCAGCTTGGGGAGCACAGATACGCAGTATTTT. This codes for CASSLGSTDTQYF.

V gene TRBV10-3 combines with J gene TRBJ2-7; D may be TRBD1 (6 bases). The CDR3 length is 15 residues. Trimming shortened V by 0 bases and J by 5 bases, and 14 bases separated the two germline ends. Germline V gene data show CDR1 as ENHRY and CDR2 as SYGVKD. The CDR3 reads CAISESMGRGHEQYF. The CDR3 nucleotides are TGTGCCATCAGTGAGTCGATGGGCAGGGGCCACGAGCAGTACTTC.

The chain links TRBV4-1 to TRBJ2-5; TRBD2 aligns across 9 bases. The CDR3 runs 16 residues. Germline V gives CDR1 MGHRA, CDR2 YSYEKL. V dropped 6 bases and J dropped 2; count of bases not matched to a gene: 10. CDR3 in DNA: TGCGCCAGCAGTCTACTCGGGACTAGCAGGCAAGAGACCCAGTACTTC. It translates to CASSLLGTSRQETQYF.